These T cell receptor beta chains were read from a single sample in a study of blood T cell repertoires in COVID-19. Generated by immunoSEQ multiplex PCR, the TCRdb table keeps only in-frame clones and is missing some. Of some 300,000 clones in the sample, around 90% were seen once. Material for sequencing was PBMCs or T cells enriched from blood (not recorded which). Receptor source: a woman aged 18-35 years with acute COVID-19. CDR3s include the opening cysteine and the closing phenylalanine or tryptophan. Each record gives: clone size, D gene, V gene, J gene, CDR3 protein, CDR3 DNA. A D gene is named only where the DNA matches it firmly. Some rows mark clone size as missing; the rest say once, few, many or name a class of expanded clone.

size: NA; D: NA; V: TRBV28; J: TRBJ1-1; CDR3: CASSFPQATNTEAFF; DNA: TGTGCCAGCAGTTTCCCACAAGCGACGAACACTGAAGCTTTCTTT
size: once; D: TRBD2; V: TRBV14; J: TRBJ2-3; CDR3: CASSQGLATTQYF; DNA: TGTGCCAGCAGCCAAGGACTAGCTACTACGCAGTATTTT
size: NA; D: TRBD1; V: TRBV28; J: TRBJ1-1; CDR3: CASSSGTEYTEAFF; DNA: TGTGCCAGCAGTTCGGGGACAGAATACACTGAAGCTTTCTTT
size: NA; D: NA; V: TRBV2; J: TRBJ2-7; CDR3: CASSSASRSTHEQYF; DNA: TGTGCCAGCAGTTCCGCGAGCCGTTCCACCCACGAGCAGTACTTC
size: NA; D: NA; V: TRBV9; J: TRBJ2-7; CDR3: CASSAKSGLSVEQYF; DNA: TGTGCCAGCAGCGCAAAATCGGGACTCTCAGTGGAGCAGTACTTC
size: NA; D: TRBD2; V: TRBV11-3; J: TRBJ2-7; CDR3: CASSGGSYEQYF; DNA: TGTGCCAGCTCGGGAGGCTCCTACGAGCAGTACTTC
size: NA; D: NA; V: TRBV5-1; J: TRBJ1-4; CDR3: CASSPGFTNEKLFF; DNA: TGCGCCAGCAGCCCAGGGTTCACTAATGAAAAACTGTTTTTT
size: few; D: NA; V: TRBV4-1; J: TRBJ2-1; CDR3: CASSQLDLIPSGNEQFF; DNA: TGCGCCAGCAGCCAATTAGATTTGATCCCCTCGGGAAATGAGCAGTTCTTC
size: NA; D: TRBD1; V: TRBV6-5; J: TRBJ1-3; CDR3: CASSHRGQGNTIYF; DNA: TGTGCCAGCAGCCACAGGGGGCAAGGAAACACCATATATTTT
size: NA; D: NA; V: TRBV7-2; J: TRBJ2-2; CDR3: CASSFAEDGELFF; DNA: TGTGCCAGCAGCTTTGCGGAAGACGGGGAGCTGTTTTTT
size: NA; D: TRBD1; V: TRBV20-1; J: TRBJ1-1; CDR3: CSARAGGLIF; DNA: TGCAGTGCTAGGGCAGGGGGACTGATCTTT
size: few; D: NA; V: TRBV5-1; J: TRBJ1-4; CDR3: CASSLASGNEKLFF; DNA: TGCGCCAGCAGCTTGGCGAGCGGGAATGAAAAACTGTTTTTT
size: once; D: NA; V: TRBV7-2; J: TRBJ1-2; CDR3: CASSSLGGIGGYTF; DNA: TGTGCCAGCAGCTCCCTCGGGGGAATCGGGGGCTACACCTTC
size: NA; D: NA; V: TRBV28; J: TRBJ2-7; CDR3: CASSLGGRGYEQYF; DNA: TGTGCCAGCAGTTTAGGGGGCAGGGGCTACGAGCAGTACTTC
size: once; D: NA; V: TRBV18; J: TRBJ1-6; CDR3: CASSPPYSNRENSPLHF; DNA: TGTGCCAGCTCACCACCGTATTCGAACAGGGAGAATTCACCCCTCCACTTT
size: NA; D: NA; V: TRBV30; J: TRBJ1-2; CDR3: CAWSVLRVGGYTF; DNA: TGTGCCTGGAGTGTACTCAGGGTTGGTGGCTACACCTTC
size: NA; D: TRBD2; V: TRBV28; J: TRBJ2-7; CDR3: CASRSGTVSYEQYF; DNA: TGTGCCAGCCGTAGCGGGACGGTATCCTACGAGCAGTACTTC
size: NA; D: NA; V: TRBV6-5; J: TRBJ1-1; CDR3: CASSRGGTTEAFF; DNA: TGTGCCAGCAGTCGGGGGGGGACCACTGAAGCTTTCTTT
size: NA; D: NA; V: TRBV15; J: TRBJ1-1; CDR3: CATSRRTRMNTEAFF; DNA: TGTGCCACCAGCAGGAGGACACGGATGAACACTGAAGCTTTCTTT
size: NA; D: NA; V: TRBV27; J: TRBJ2-5; CDR3: CASSKIADQETQYF; DNA: TGTGCCAGCAGTAAAATTGCGGATCAAGAGACCCAGTACTTC
size: NA; D: NA; V: TRBV19; J: TRBJ1-2; CDR3: CASRGGAESHGYTF; DNA: TGTGCCAGTAGGGGGGGGGCCGAGAGTCATGGCTACACCTTC
size: NA; D: TRBD1; V: TRBV5-6; J: TRBJ1-2; CDR3: CASSFSDRGGYTF; DNA: TGTGCCAGCAGCTTTTCGGACAGGGGTGGCTACACCTTC
size: NA; D: NA; V: TRBV28; J: TRBJ1-2; CDR3: CASTAGASGYTF; DNA: TGTGCCAGCACCGCGGGGGCAAGTGGCTACACCTTC